These 14 T cell receptor beta chains share one sample of origin, sequenced in a study of CD8 T cells in ankylosing spondylitis. General observations from the study: Roughly 8 highly homologous variants formed a TCR beta motif that appeared characteristic of ankylosing spondylitis blood.

TCRdb analysed the 5' RACE reads with MiXCR anew, one entry per CDR3 protein. The sample has 350,000 to 550,000 distinct CDR3 sequences, about 25% seen once; the top ten hold under 0.9%. Their antigens remain unidentified. Sequenced sample: blood, either unsorted or a sorted T cell fraction (not recorded which). Receptor source: a male donor with ankylosing spondylitis.

This chain uses TRBV5-1 with TRBJ1-6, with D possibly TRBD1 on 5 matching bases. V was cut by 3 bases and J by 11 bases, with 9 bases left in between. Germline V gene sequence: CDR1 SGHRS, CDR2 YFSETQ. The CDR3 extends over 12 amino acids. Here the CDR3 reads CASSSGTTPLHF. The CDR3 nucleotides are TGCGCCAGCAGCTCGGGGACGACACCCCTCCACTTT.

This clonotype was seen a few times. V and J are TRBV20-1 and TRBJ2-3; no clear D. The CDR3 is made up of 13 amino acids. The V gene lost 8 bases and the J gene lost 4 bases, with 16 bases spanning the gap. Germline V gene lookup returns CDR1 DFQATT and CDR2 SNEGSKA (reference sequence). DNA of the CDR3: TGCAGTTTTAGGCGCCCTAGGTCAGATACGCAGTATTTT. Its translation is CSFRRPRSDTQYF.

This clonotype occurred once. The genes are TRBV27 and TRBJ1-1; D is unclear. V dropped 1 base and J dropped 0 bases, with 9 bases sitting between them. Germline CDR1 and CDR2: MNHEY and SMNVEV (reference sequence). This CDR3 is 15 amino acids long. The CDR3 DNA is TGTGCCAGCAGTTTATTTCCAAGGCTGAACACTGAAGCTTTCTTT. This codes for CASSLFPRLNTEAFF.

V gene TRBV5-6 combines with J gene TRBJ2-3; maybe TRBD2 (6 bases). V was clipped by 3 bases and J by 4 bases, with 15 bases between them. The CDR3 is made up of 15 amino acids. The germline V gene has CDR1 SGHDT and CDR2 YYEEEE. CDR3 DNA sequence: TGTGCCAGCAGCTCAAAACTAGCAAGCCCAGATACGCAGTATTTT. It is translated as CASSSKLASPDTQYF.

The genes are TRBV20-1 and TRBJ2-2; 9 nucleotides agree with TRBD2. The CDR3 is 14 amino acids. After removal of 6 bases from V and 5 bases from J, the junction contained 7 bases not matched to a gene. Germline V CDR1 and CDR2: DFQATT, SNEGSKA (reference sequence). The CDR3 loop reads CSARGLAYTGELFF. CDR3 nucleotide sequence: TGCAGTGCCAGGGGACTAGCCTATACCGGGGAGCTGTTTTTT.

The chain couples TRBV7-9 to TRBJ2-3; tentative D call: TRBD2 (5 bases). Trimming removed 10 bases at V and 1 base at J, with 15 bases between. The germline gives CDR1 SEHNR, CDR2 FQNEAQ (reference sequence). The CDR3 runs to 14 residues. The CDR3 nucleotides are TGTGCCACCCCCGGAGACGGGGGCACAGATACGCAGTATTTT. Translating it yields CATPGDGGTDTQYF.

The CDR3 coding sequence is TGTGCCAGCAGCCCGGGGGCGGGAGGGTTCTACAATGAGCAGTTCTTC. Residues: CASSPGAGGFYNEQFF. The chain links TRBV11-2 to TRBJ2-1; the match to TRBD2 covers 9 bases. This CDR3 has 16 amino acids. V trimming: 5 bases; J trimming: 3 bases; junction bases outside the gene matches: 8. Germline assignment: CDR1 SGHAT and CDR2 FQNNGV.

V gene TRBV10-3 combines with J gene TRBJ1-1; 10 bases match TRBD1. Per germline, CDR1 ENHRY and CDR2 SYGVKD. This CDR3 is 13 amino acids long. V lost 2 bases to trimming and J lost 11 bases; unmatched junction nucleotides: 5. The CDR3 DNA reads TGTGCCATCAGTGAGGACAGGGGGCTGCGGGCTTTCTTT. The encoded protein is CAISEDRGLRAFF.

A remark on this clonotype: The junction differs from germline at one of its ends, possibly a read error. CDR3 DNA sequence: TGTGCCAGCAGAGACAGGTCTGGAGACACCATATATTTT. The encoded protein is CASRDRSGDTIYF. This sequence joins TRBV7-9 and TRBJ1-3; D may be TRBD1 (6 bases). The germline gives CDR1 SEHNR, CDR2 FQNEAQ (reference sequence). The CDR3 extends over 13 amino acids.

The V call is TRBV3-1, the J call TRBJ2-5, with 7 bases matching TRBD1. The germline V gene encodes CDR1 LGHDT and CDR2 YNNKEL (reference sequence). The CDR3 is made up of 14 amino acids. Germline trimming cut 0 bases from V and 8 bases from J; bases unmatched to any gene: 6. The CDR3 reads CASSQETGIRTQYF. CDR3 sequence (DNA): TGTGCCAGCAGCCAAGAGACAGGGATACGTACCCAGTACTTC.

This clonotype has just a few counts. The V gene is TRBV11-2, the J gene TRBJ1-2; 9 bases align to TRBD1. The V segment lost 5 bases and the J segment 8 bases; nucleotides outside the gene matches: 9. Germline V gives CDR1 SGHAT, CDR2 FQNNGV. This CDR3 is 14 amino acids long. CDR3 coding DNA: TGTGCCAGCAGCGGGATCAGACAGGGGGGCGGCTACACCTTC. Translation gives CASSGIRQGGGYTF.

This clonotype showed up just a few times. The chain uses TRBV6-5 and TRBJ2-1, with D uncertain. The CDR3 is made up of 18 amino acids. With 0 bases removed from V and 6 bases from J, the gap between germline ends came to 21 bases. Germline V gives CDR1 MNHEY, CDR2 SVGAGI. The CDR3 loop reads CASSYSSLFRKKTNEQFF. The CDR3 bases are TGTGCCAGCAGTTACTCGAGTCTCTTCCGGAAGAAAACCAATGAGCAGTTCTTC.

This clonotype has just a few counts. V usage is TRBV29-1 and J usage is TRBJ1-2; 11 bases align to TRBD1. Germline CDR1 reads SQVTM; CDR2 reads ANQGSEA. CDR3 length: 14 amino acids. The V gene end was trimmed by 6 bases and the J gene end by 6 bases; junction bases not matched to a gene: 9. As DNA, the CDR3 is TGCAGCGTGGGGGGACAGGGGGGACGGAATGGCTACACCTTC. It translates to CSVGGQGGRNGYTF. Variable domain in full (rest from reference TRBV29-1 and TRBJ1-2): SAVISQKPSRDICQRGTSLTIQCQVDSQVTMMFWYRQQPGQSLTLIATANQGSEATYESGFVIDKFPISRPNLTFSTLTVSNMSPEDSSIYLCSVGGQGGRNGYTFGSGTRLTVV.

The chain couples TRBV5-1 to TRBJ1-1; 8 nucleotides match TRBD1. Germline V gene lookup returns CDR1 SGHRS and CDR2 YFSETQ. The junction had 9 bases not matched to a gene; V was cut back by 0 bases and J by 5 bases. The CDR3 contains 16 residues. The DNA for the CDR3 is TGCGCCAGCAGCTTGGGAACAGGGGGGACGGGGACTGAAGCTTTCTTT. This sequence encodes CASSLGTGGTGTEAFF. Using reference TRBV5-1 and TRBJ1-1 for the parts outside the CDR3, the full variable domain is KAGVTQTPRYLIKTRGQQVTLSCSPISGHRSVSWYQQTPGQGLQFLFEYFSETQRNKGNFPGRFSGRQFSNSRSEMNVSTLELGDSALYLCASSLGTGGTGTEAFFGQGTRLTVV.